This TCR beta chain was observed in a study of blood T cell repertoires in COVID-19. The assay was immunoSEQ multiplex PCR, and TCRdb's table has in-frame clones only and misses some. The sample yields a few hundred thousand clones, about 89% seen once. V gave up 4 bases and J gave up 7 bases; unmatched junction bases: 8. Germline-derived CDR1 and CDR2 are MNHEY and SVGAGI. The CDR3 totals 16 residues. The clonotype originates from a man aged 40-50 years with acute or convalescent COVID-19. The sequencing input was peripheral blood. The chain links TRBV6-5 to TRBJ1-3; 12 bases line up with TRBD1. In nucleotides, the CDR3 is TGTGCCAGCAGTTCCGGGACAGGGGGCGATGAGAACACCATATATTTT. Translated: CASSSGTGGDENTIYF.